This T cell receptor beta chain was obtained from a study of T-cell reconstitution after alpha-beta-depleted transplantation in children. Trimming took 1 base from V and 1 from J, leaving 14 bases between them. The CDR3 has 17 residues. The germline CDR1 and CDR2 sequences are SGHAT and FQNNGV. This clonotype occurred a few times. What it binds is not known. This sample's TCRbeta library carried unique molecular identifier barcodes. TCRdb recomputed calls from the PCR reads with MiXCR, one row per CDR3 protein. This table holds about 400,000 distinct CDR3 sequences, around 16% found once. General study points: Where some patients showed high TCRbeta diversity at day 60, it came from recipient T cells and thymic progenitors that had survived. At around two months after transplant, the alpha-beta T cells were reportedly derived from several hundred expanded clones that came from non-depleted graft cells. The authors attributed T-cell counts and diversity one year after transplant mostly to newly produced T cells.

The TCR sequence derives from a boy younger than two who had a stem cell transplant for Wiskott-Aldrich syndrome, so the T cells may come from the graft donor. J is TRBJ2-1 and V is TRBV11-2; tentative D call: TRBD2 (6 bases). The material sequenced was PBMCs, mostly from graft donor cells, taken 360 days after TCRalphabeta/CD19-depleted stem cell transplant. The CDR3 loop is CASSLVGSGGSYNEQFF. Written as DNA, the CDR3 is TGTGCCAGCAGCTTAGTCGGGTCCGGGGGATCCTACAATGAGCAGTTCTTC. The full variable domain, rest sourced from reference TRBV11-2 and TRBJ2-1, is EAGVAQSPRYKIIEKRQSVAFWCNPISGHATLYWYQQILGQGPKLLIQFQNNGVVDDSQLPKDRFSAERLKGVDSTLKIQPAKLEDSAVYLCASSLVGSGGSYNEQFFGPGTRLTVL.